These 13 T cell receptor beta chains came from one sample sequenced in a study of molecular identifiers for immune sequencing clone quantification (dated by TCRdb to 2016 to 2019). Library method: PCR. TCRdb names NextSeq 500 as the instrument used. The raw public data were reprocessed by TCRdb itself: fastp quality trimming at Q25, MiXCR clonotype calling, in-frame beta chains only. CDR3 protein duplicates are merged, each entry listing the most common genes and DNA. In all, the sample holds about 97,000 distinct CDR3 sequences, and around 37% of those were seen once. The ten largest clonotypes hold roughly 10% of the sample. Material: naive CD8+ T cells from blood, with Jurkat cell RNA spiked in. This specimen's cell subset or site label, per the study, means: FACS-sorted CD8+CD4-CCR7+CD45RA+ naive T cells. The receptors shown here come from a human donor in good health. Some libraries in this study had Jurkat cell RNA spiked in.

This chain uses TRBV6-5 with TRBJ2-7, with 8 positions matching TRBD1. V lost 7 bases to trimming and J lost 5 bases; unmatched junction nucleotides: 7. CDR1 is MNHEY, CDR2 SVGAGI, per germline. The CDR3 is 13 residues long. In nucleotides, the CDR3 is TGTGCCAGCACGTGGACAGGGTACCACGAGCAGTACTTC. Translated, it gives CASTWTGYHEQYF.

With respect to this clonotype: Just one base apart from a much larger clone, this may be a read error. V usage is TRBV24-1 and J usage is TRBJ2-7, with TRBD1 identical over 7 bases. The V and J ends lost 7 bases and 3 bases, in that order; junction bases with no gene match: 8. This CDR3 contains 14 residues. Germline loops: CDR1 KGHDR, CDR2 SFDVKD. In nucleotides, the CDR3 is TGTGCCACCAGAGAAGGGACAGCCGACTACGAGCAGTACTTC. Its protein product is CATREGTADYEQYF.

This clonotype has just a few counts. V gene TRBV19 combines with J gene TRBJ1-5; TRBD1 matches 9 bases. This CDR3 region has 16 residues. V gave up 6 bases and J gave up 6 bases; unmatched junction bases: 12. CDR1 and CDR2 (germline): LNHDA, SQIVND (reference sequence). The CDR3 DNA reads as TGTGCCAGTAGAGTATCCGGGACAGGGCCCGGTCAGCCCCAGCATTTT. Translation gives CASRVSGTGPGQPQHF.

This rearrangement joins TRBV7-2 to TRBJ2-3; 11 nucleotides align to TRBD2. After removal of 5 bases from V and 6 bases from J, the junction contained 13 bases not matched to a gene. CDR1 and CDR2 from the germline V gene are SGHTA and FQGNSA. CDR3 size: 17 residues. The CDR3 loop reads CASSPGSSSGRRDTQYF. Here the CDR3 DNA reads TGTGCCAGCAGCCCGGGGTCGTCTAGCGGGAGGAGGGATACGCAGTATTTT.

The table lists this clonotype with many counts. The genes are TRBV20-1 and TRBJ2-2, with TRBD2 matching 7 bases. The CDR3 totals 13 residues. V dropped 8 bases and J dropped 0; count of bases not matched to a gene: 3. Germline CDR1 reads DFQATT; CDR2 reads SNEGSKA (reference sequence). CDR3 sequence reads: CSSTSANTGELFF. CDR3 nucleotide sequence: TGCAGTTCAACTAGCGCGAACACCGGGGAGCTGTTTTTT.

A note on this clonotype: This sequence may be a read error, since a much larger clone differs from it by one base. The V and J genes are TRBV28 and TRBJ2-3; D remains ambiguous. There are 18 residues in the CDR3. CDR1 and CDR2 (germline): MDHEN, SYDVKM. With 2 bases removed from V and 3 bases from J, the gap between germline ends came to 21 bases. Here the CDR3 reads CASSLGVGDTLRTDTQYF. The CDR3 DNA is TGTGCCAGCAGTTTAGGGGTTGGTGACACCCTTAGGACAGATACGCAGTATTTT.

Comment on this clonotype: This may be a read error: a much more frequent sequence differs by one nucleotide. The chain carries TRBV12-5 and TRBJ2-1; TRBD2 matches at 7 bases. In germline, CDR1 is LGHNT, CDR2 FRNRAP. This CDR3 spans 14 amino acids. The CDR3 DNA reads TGTGCTAGTGGTCCGGGACTCCTCGCGGGAGAGCAGATCTTC. It codes for CASGPGLLAGEQIF.

This chain joins TRBV10-2 and TRBJ2-1; D remains unclear. Germline V lookup: CDR1 WSHSY, CDR2 SAAADI. V was trimmed by 2 bases and J by 0 bases, leaving 8 bases between them. The CDR3 extends over 15 amino acids. In DNA form, the CDR3 reads TGCGCCAGCAGTGAGAACCTTAGCTCCTACAATGAGCAGTTCTTC. Translated, it gives CASSENLSSYNEQFF.

The rearrangement joins TRBV28 to TRBJ2-5; 10 nucleotides agree with TRBD2. The V segment lost 6 bases and the J segment 7 bases; nucleotides outside the gene matches: 20. The CDR3 contains 18 residues. Germline V lookup: CDR1 MDHEN, CDR2 SYDVKM. The CDR3, as DNA: TGTGCCAGCAGCTTTCCGTCTAGCGGGAGTCGGGAACGAGGGACCCAGTACTTC. It yields the protein CASSFPSSGSRERGTQYF.

J is TRBJ2-3 and V is TRBV7-9, with 8 bases that match TRBD2. The CDR3 totals 15 residues. V trimming: 8 bases; J trimming: 7 bases; junction bases outside the gene matches: 14. Germline V gives CDR1 SEHNR, CDR2 FQNEAQ (reference sequence). The CDR3 loop is CASAGPLAGLNTQYF. CDR3 sequence (DNA): TGTGCCAGCGCGGGGCCGCTAGCGGGCCTGAATACGCAGTATTTT.

This clonotype is a singleton in its sample. This rearrangement joins TRBV15 to TRBJ2-2, with 8 bases identical to TRBD1. Per the germline V gene, CDR1 is LNHNV and CDR2 is YYDKDF (reference sequence). The junction had 5 bases not matched to a gene; V was cut back by 5 bases and J by 0 bases. This CDR3 contains 16 residues. CDR3 loop: CATSGPRGPNTGELFF. The CDR3 DNA sequence: TGTGCCACCAGCGGCCCCAGGGGGCCGAACACCGGGGAGCTGTTTTTT.

This clonotype showed up just a few times. CDR3 sequence (DNA): TGTGCCAGCAGTTTACTAGCCGCAGATACGCAGTATTTT. It is translated as CASSLLAADTQYF. This chain connects TRBV27 to TRBJ2-3; D is perhaps TRBD2 (5 bases). CDR3 length: 13 amino acids. Germline V gene lookup returns CDR1 MNHEY and CDR2 SMNVEV (reference sequence). Trimming stripped 2 bases from V and 4 bases from J, with 7 bases between.

This clonotype was seen more than once but under ten times. This chain joins TRBV24-1 and TRBJ2-1; D not certain. The germline V gene encodes CDR1 KGHDR and CDR2 SFDVKD. Trimming cost V 3 bases and J 8 bases, with 19 bases left between them. The CDR3 has 16 residues. Written as DNA, the CDR3 is TGTGCCACCAGTGATAAAGGTAATTTCGGTGTGCATGAGCAGTTCTTC. The encoded protein is CATSDKGNFGVHEQFF.